This TCR beta chain emerged from a study of blood T cell repertoires in COVID-19 (dated by TCRdb to 2020 to 2022). Study-wide context: Collaborator samples came from the United States, Italy and Spain and covered acute and convalescent phases of COVID-19. The prospective study material was composed of cDNA or gDNA derived from T cells, B-cell-depleted T cells, or PBMCs. Subjects who had been exposed to COVID-19, were actively infected with it, or had recovered from it provided the deeply sampled blood TCRbeta repertoires that made up the dataset. A freely available public database, intended as a resource for researchers studying the immune response to SARS-CoV-2, is where the repertoires were released. Samples were obtained from the ongoing ImmuneRACE study (first 160 participants) and from approximately 1,200 subjects provided by 6 global collaborators. The sample metadata nearly always contained a de-identified subject ID, COVID-19 status, age in years and sex. Where HLA class I and class II types were available, the types were taken from metadata supplied by the sample provider, not from assay-based typing.

Overall results and qualifications from the work: The amount of clinical and demographic metadata varied by source and participant and was provided uncurated.

About this clone itself: Its cognate antigen has yet to be identified. Base qualities were left out, and no much larger clone turns up one base away.

TCRbeta CDR3 regions were amplified from genomic DNA by means of the immunoSEQ Assay, a bias-controlled multiplex PCR. The study's own analysis went as follows. Nucleated cell counts per sample were estimated from amplification of reference gene primers within the assay. Sequence reads were collapsed and filtered to measure the absolute abundance of every unique TCRbeta CDR3 rearrangement. For each sample, productive Simpson clonality was calculated by taking the square root of Simpson's diversity index across productive rearrangements. TCRdb limited this immuneACCESS table to in-frame rearrangements with V and J called. A share of clones is missing; checked studies link under half to unresolved V genes, and the rest is unexplained. That table gives V, J and clone size, and the DNA gave D and trimming. This sample holds approximately 290,000 clones; approximately 86% were observed only once. 0.75% to 0.95% of the sample goes to the ten largest clones.

CDR1 and CDR2 (MDHEN, SYDVKM) derive from the germline V gene. V loses 3 bases at its end and J loses 0 bases; junction bases beyond the gene matches: 5. The CDR3 has 15 amino acids, counting the end cysteine and phenylalanine. Of all the DNA, just the CDR3 is kept, 45 bases in frame from base 1. In Seattle, one collaborating source enrolled patients while the infection was active and tracked those patients longitudinally over the course of disease. Each collaborating institution followed its own protocols to collect whole blood in K2EDTA tubes. For TCRbeta analysis, collaborators shipped samples in one of three forms: frozen whole blood, isolated PBMCs, or DNA extracted from either of those sample types.

The sequence links TRBV28 to TRBJ2-7; the central 7 bases match TRBD1. What was sequenced was peripheral blood. This TCR was recovered from a human donor with COVID-19, enrolled during active disease. The donor label of this sample is uncertain. The CDR3 protein is CASSLTGLASYEQYF. The nucleotide sequence reads as follows: TGTGCCAGCAGTTTGACAGGGCTTGCCTCCTACGAGCAGTACTTC.